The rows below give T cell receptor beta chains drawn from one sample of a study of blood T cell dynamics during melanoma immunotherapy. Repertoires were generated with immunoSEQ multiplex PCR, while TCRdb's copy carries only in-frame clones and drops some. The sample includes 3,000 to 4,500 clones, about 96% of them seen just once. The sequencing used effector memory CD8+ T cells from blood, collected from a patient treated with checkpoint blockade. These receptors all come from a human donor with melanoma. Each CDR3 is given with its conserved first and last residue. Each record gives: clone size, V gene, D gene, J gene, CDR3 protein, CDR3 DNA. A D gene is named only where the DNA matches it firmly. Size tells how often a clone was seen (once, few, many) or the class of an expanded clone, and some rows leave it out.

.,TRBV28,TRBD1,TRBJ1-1,CASKPGQGYTEAFF,TGTGCCAGCAAACCCGGACAGGGATACACTGAAGCTTTCTTT
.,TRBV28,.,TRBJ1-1,CASRLGWNTEAFF,TGTGCCAGCAGGTTGGGGTGGAACACTGAAGCTTTCTTT
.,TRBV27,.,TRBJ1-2,CASSLVGGPYGYTF,TGTGCCAGCAGTTTAGTCGGGGGCCCCTATGGCTACACCTTC
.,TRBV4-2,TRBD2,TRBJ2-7,CASSDSSGTYEQYF,TGTGCCAGCAGCGACTCTAGCGGGACCTACGAGCAGTACTTC
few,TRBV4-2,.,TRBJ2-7,CASSQDLDSGAYEQYF,TGTGCCAGCAGCCAAGATCTGGATAGCGGTGCGTACGAGCAGTACTTC
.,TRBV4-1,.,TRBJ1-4,CASSLNKVDEKLFF,TGCGCCAGCAGCCTCAACAAGGTTGATGAAAAACTGTTTTTT
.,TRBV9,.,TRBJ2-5,CASSVVGETQYF,TGTGCCAGCAGCGTAGTAGGAGAGACCCAGTACTTC
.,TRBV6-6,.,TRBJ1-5,CASIPFSRDKDQPQHF,TGTGCCAGCATCCCATTTTCCCGGGACAAAGATCAGCCCCAGCATTTT
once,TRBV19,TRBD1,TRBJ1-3,CASSSPPGQPSGNTIYF,TGTGCCAGTAGTTCCCCGCCGGGACAGCCCTCTGGAAACACCATATATTTT
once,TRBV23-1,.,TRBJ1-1,CASSQKYGRGGNEAFF,TGCGCCAGCAGTCAAAAATATGGGCGAGGGGGGAACGAAGCTTTCTTT
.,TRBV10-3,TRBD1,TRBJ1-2,CAIRVGGTEQFLNYGYTF,TGTGCCATCAGGGTTGGGGGGACAGAACAATTTCTTAACTATGGCTACACCTTC
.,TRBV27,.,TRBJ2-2,CASSPFEGSGELFF,TGTGCCAGCAGTCCGTTTGAGGGTTCCGGGGAGCTGTTTTTT
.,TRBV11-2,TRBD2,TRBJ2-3,CASSISGRPAGDTQYF,TGTGCCAGCAGCATTAGCGGGAGGCCGGCGGGAGATACGCAGTATTTT
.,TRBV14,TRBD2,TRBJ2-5,CASSQGWGGQETQYF,TGTGCCAGCAGCCAAGGTTGGGGGGGTCAAGAGACCCAGTACTTC
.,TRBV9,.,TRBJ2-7,CASSPLLGGATYEQYF,TGTGCCAGCAGCCCCCTGTTGGGAGGAGCAACCTACGAGCAGTACTTC
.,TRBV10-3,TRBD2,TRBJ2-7,CAIRTQREDSYEQYF,TGTGCCATCAGGACCCAGCGGGAGGACTCCTACGAGCAGTACTTC
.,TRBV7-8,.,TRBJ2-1,CASSLGLRREPDNEQFF,TGTGCCAGCAGCTTAGGGTTAAGGAGGGAACCGGATAATGAGCAGTTCTTC
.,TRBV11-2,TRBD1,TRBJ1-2,CASSMGDRGFTYGYTF,TGTGCCAGCAGCATGGGGGACAGGGGGTTTACCTATGGCTACACCTTC
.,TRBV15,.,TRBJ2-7,CATSGPGTASYEQYF,TGTGCCACCAGTGGACCCGGGACGGCTAGCTACGAGCAGTACTTC
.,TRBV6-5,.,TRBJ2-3,CATSWGGEADTQYF,TGTGCCACCTCTTGGGGAGGTGAGGCAGATACGCAGTATTTT
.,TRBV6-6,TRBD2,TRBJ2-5,CASSYGGRDIETQYF,TGTGCCAGCAGTTACGGCGGGAGGGATATAGAGACCCAGTACTTC
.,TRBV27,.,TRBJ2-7,CASSLALGAEQYF,TGTGCCAGCAGTTTAGCACTAGGGGCCGAGCAGTACTTC